Following are 27 T cell receptor beta chains from one sample sequenced in a study of T cell responses to AZD1222 COVID-19 vaccine. Some clones are missing from TCRdb's copy, which holds only in-frame ones; the method was immunoSEQ multiplex PCR. The repertoire has about 150,000 clones, about 88% of them found once; the top ten carry approximately 17%. The input for sequencing was peripheral blood, taken on day 0 of AZD1222 vaccination. These receptors all stem from an adult in good health.

This chain joins TRBV14 and TRBJ2-2; TRBD2 aligns across 9 bases. With 4 bases clipped from V and 6 bases from J, the junction kept 3 bases outside the gene matches. Germline CDR1 SGHDN, CDR2 FVKESK. The CDR3 loop spans 14 amino acids. CDR3 in DNA: TGTGCCAGCAGCCGGACTAGCGTGTCCGGGGAGCTGTTTTTT. Its translation is CASSRTSVSGELFF. Full variable domain (outside the CDR3, taken from reference TRBV14 and TRBJ2-2): EAGVTQFPSHSVIEKGQTVTLRCDPISGHDNLYWYRRVMGKEIKFLLHFVKESKQDESGMPNNRFLAERTGGTYSTLKVQPAELEDSGVYFCASSRTSVSGELFFGEGSRLTVL.

Details on this clone: This same CDR3 is encoded by further DNA sequences in the sample. DNA of the CDR3: TGCGCCAGCAGCTTGACGCAGTTGAACACTGAAGCTTTCTTT. It encodes CASSLTQLNTEAFF. The J gene is TRBJ1-1, the V gene TRBV5-1; no firm D call. The CDR3 loop spans 14 amino acids. Germline V gene sequence: CDR1 SGHRS, CDR2 YFSETQ. Trimming took 1 base from V and 0 from J, leaving 7 bases between them.

This clone occurred a few times. This chain links TRBV7-8 with TRBJ1-5; a possible D gene is TRBD1 (6 bases). This CDR3 region has 14 residues. Per the germline V gene, CDR1 is SGHVS and CDR2 is FQNEAQ. Trimming took 5 bases from V and 4 from J, leaving 12 bases between them. CDR3 protein: CASSLGDINQPQHF. In DNA, the CDR3 is TGTGCCAGCAGCCTGGGGGACATAAATCAGCCCCAGCATTTT.

This clone was seen at least ten times. The chain employs TRBV18 and TRBJ1-3; 10 bases fit TRBD1. V lost 2 bases to trimming and J lost 8 bases; unmatched junction nucleotides: 6. Germline loops: CDR1 KGHSH, CDR2 LQKENI. CDR3 length: 15 amino acids. The CDR3 loop is CASSPSGTGADTIYF. The CDR3, as DNA: TGTGCCAGCTCACCATCCGGGACAGGGGCTGACACCATATATTTT.

In DNA, the CDR3 is TGTGCCAGTAACCCCAGTAGCCGAAACAATGAGCAGTTCTTC. It is translated as CASNPSSRNNEQFF. V is TRBV19 and J is TRBJ2-1; D is uncertain. Germline CDR1 reads LNHDA; CDR2 reads SQIVND (reference sequence). Trimming stripped 7 bases from V and 5 bases from J, with 15 bases between. The CDR3 sequence is 14 residues long.

This clone was found once. The chain couples TRBV9 to TRBJ1-1; the D is unclear. The CDR3 extends over 13 amino acids. V lost 6 bases to trimming and J lost 4 bases, with 13 bases between them. Germline V CDR1 and CDR2: SGDLS, YYNGEE. CDR3: CASTPYGVTEAFF. CDR3 coding DNA: TGTGCCAGCACCCCCTATGGGGTCACTGAAGCTTTCTTT. Full variable domain (remainder filled in from reference TRBV9 and TRBJ1-1): DSGVTQTPKHLITATGQRVTLRCSPRSGDLSVYWYQQSLDQGLQFLIQYYNGEERAKGNILERFSAQQFPDLHSELNLSSLELGDSALYFCASTPYGVTEAFFGQGTRLTVV.

CDR3 sequence: CASRRDLQETQYF. The DNA for the CDR3 is TGTGCCAGCAGAAGGGACCTCCAAGAGACCCAGTACTTC. J is TRBJ2-5 and V is TRBV7-9; either TRBD1 or TRBD2 may supply D (5 bases each). V was trimmed by 6 bases and J by 1 base, leaving 9 bases between them. The germline gives CDR1 SEHNR, CDR2 FQNEAQ (reference sequence). This CDR3 contains 13 residues.

The chain couples TRBV12-3 or TRBV12-4 to TRBJ2-5; perhaps TRBD1 as D (5 bases). The CDR3 is 12 amino acids. V lost 8 bases to trimming and J lost 5 bases, with 12 bases between them. The CDR3 region has the DNA TGTGCCAGCGGTGGGGCCCACGAGACCCAGTACTTC. Translating it yields CASGGAHETQYF.

The rearrangement joins TRBV19 to TRBJ1-2, with 11 bases lining up with TRBD1. The CDR3 consists of 14 residues. With V trimmed by 9 bases and J by 4 bases, 7 bases remained unmatched. Germline V CDR1 and CDR2: LNHDA, SQIVND (reference sequence). This chain's CDR3 is CASAAGTGGYGYTF. The CDR3 DNA sequence: TGTGCCAGCGCCGCCGGGACAGGGGGCTATGGCTACACCTTC.

This clone was found a few times. The CDR3 coding sequence is TGTGCCAGTACACAGGGTTTTGGGACTGAAGCTTTCTTT. It is translated as CASTQGFGTEAFF. This chain joins TRBV19 and TRBJ1-1; TRBD1 might be the D (6 bases). This CDR3 spans 13 amino acids. Germline values: CDR1 LNHDA, CDR2 SQIVND (reference sequence). V lost 7 bases to trimming and J lost 5 bases, with 14 bases between them.

This chain connects TRBV6-5 to TRBJ1-1, with 7 bases identical to TRBD1. Germline V lookup: CDR1 MNHEY, CDR2 SVGAGI. V shed 5 bases and J 0 bases; nucleotides not matched to a gene: 6. This CDR3 contains 15 residues. The CDR3 reads CASSTDRAMNTEAFF. The DNA for the CDR3 is TGTGCCAGCAGTACCGACAGGGCCATGAACACTGAAGCTTTCTTT.

The gene calls are TRBV30 and TRBJ1-2; 10 bases are a match to TRBD1. The junction had 10 bases not matched to a gene; V was cut back by 0 bases and J by 0 bases. There are 18 residues in the CDR3. Germline V gene data show CDR1 as GTSNPN and CDR2 as SVGIG (reference sequence). The CDR3 DNA reads as TGTGCCTGGAGTGTATTTGGGGGACAGGGGACTACTAACTATGGCTACACCTTC. Its protein product is CAWSVFGGQGTTNYGYTF. The whole variable domain, remainder taken from reference TRBV30 and TRBJ1-2, is SQTIHQWPATLVQPVGSPLSLECTVEGTSNPNLYWYRQAAGRGLQLLFYSVGIGQISSEVPQNLSASRPQDRQFILSSKKLLLSDSGFYLCAWSVFGGQGTTNYGYTFGSGTRLTVV.

The V call is TRBV5-1, the J call TRBJ2-2; TRBD1 matches at 8 bases. CDR3 size: 16 residues. CDR1 and CDR2 from the germline V gene are SGHRS and YFSETQ. V shed 4 bases and J 0 bases; nucleotides not matched to a gene: 5. In nucleotides, the CDR3 is TGCGCCAGCAGCGGGTCAGGGGGCGCGAACACCGGGGAGCTGTTTTTT. Its translation is CASSGSGGANTGELFF.

The chain uses TRBV5-4 and TRBJ1-2; tentative D call: TRBD1 (5 bases). Trimming removed 5 bases from V and 4 bases from J, with 12 bases in between. The CDR3 sequence is 13 residues long. CDR1 SGHNT and CDR2 YYREEE come from the germline V gene (reference sequence). The CDR3 sequence is CASRLWGTYGYTF. The DNA of the CDR3 is TGTGCCAGCAGGCTGTGGGGGACCTATGGCTACACCTTC.

This chain links TRBV6-1 with TRBJ1-3; D unresolved. Trimming stripped 0 bases from V and 0 bases from J, with 15 bases between. The V gene's germline CDR1 is MNHNS and CDR2 SASEGT. This CDR3 is 18 amino acids long. The CDR3 reads CASSEALQLQLSGNTIYF. CDR3 DNA: TGTGCCAGCAGTGAAGCGCTACAGCTTCAACTCTCTGGAAACACCATATATTTT.

In this sample, this clone turned up once. The chain employs TRBV6-1 and TRBJ2-1; 9 positions agree with TRBD2. The J segment lost 3 bases and the V segment lost 8 bases, leaving 5 bases of the junction unmatched. The V gene's germline CDR1 is MNHNS and CDR2 SASEGT. The CDR3 length is 14 residues. The CDR3 region has the DNA TGTGCCAGCTCCGGGACTAGCATCTACAATGAGCAGTTCTTC. The encoded protein is CASSGTSIYNEQFF.

CDR3 sequence reads: CASSYNGQEYGYTF. DNA for the CDR3: TGTGCCAGCAGTTACAACGGACAGGAATATGGCTACACCTTC. The V call is TRBV6-6, the J call TRBJ1-2; 7 bases match TRBD1. From germline, CDR1 is MNHNY and CDR2 SVGAGI (reference sequence). Trimming at V came to 2 bases and at J to 5 bases, leaving 5 bases not matched to a gene. The CDR3 runs 14 residues.

This rearrangement joins TRBV10-2 to TRBJ1-1; tentative D call: TRBD1 (5 bases). Germline CDR1 WSHSY, CDR2 SAAADI. The CDR3 extends over 12 amino acids. V lost 7 bases and J lost 4, with 10 bases in between. Here the CDR3 reads CASTRVATEAFF. CDR3 in DNA: TGCGCCAGCACCAGGGTGGCCACTGAAGCTTTCTTT.

The chain couples TRBV18 to TRBJ1-6; D gene unclear. The V gene's germline CDR1 is KGHSH and CDR2 LQKENI. This CDR3 contains 17 residues. The germline V and J ends were trimmed by 3 bases and 0 bases, with 12 bases remaining between them. CDR3 in DNA: TGTGCCAGCTCACCTAGCCCCATAAGCTCCTATAATTCACCCCTCCACTTT. Translating gives CASSPSPISSYNSPLHF.

V usage is TRBV10-3 and J usage is TRBJ2-1, with D uncertain. Germline V gene lookup returns CDR1 ENHRY and CDR2 SYGVKD. This CDR3 has 12 residues. The V end lost 9 bases, the J end lost 3 bases, and 9 bases lay between the germline ends. DNA for the CDR3: TGTGCCATTGGGGAAAACTACAATGAGCAGTTCTTC. Translation gives CAIGENYNEQFF.

The V gene is TRBV5-1, the J gene TRBJ2-1, with TRBD2 matching over 9 bases. The trim removed 1 base at V and 3 bases at J, leaving 2 bases unmatched. CDR1 and CDR2 (germline): SGHRS, YFSETQ. The CDR3 consists of 15 residues. The DNA for the CDR3 is TGCGCCAGCAGCTTGCTAGCGGGACGCTACAATGAGCAGTTCTTC. Its protein is CASSLLAGRYNEQFF.

J is TRBJ2-2 and V is TRBV6-6; D remains unclear. Germline V gene data show CDR1 as MNHNY and CDR2 as SVGAGI (reference sequence). Trimming stripped 2 bases from V and 4 bases from J, with 11 bases between. The CDR3 totals 15 residues. CDR3 DNA sequence: TGTGCCAGCAGTTACAGAATGGCCAGCACCGGGGAGCTGTTTTTT. Translation gives CASSYRMASTGELFF.

The J gene is TRBJ1-1, the V gene TRBV4-3, with 7 bases that match TRBD1. CDR1 is LGHNA and CDR2 is YSLEER in the germline V gene. V lost 3 bases and J lost 3; bases outside the gene matches: 10. The CDR3 length is 16 residues. The CDR3 sequence: CASSHPTDRRHTEAFF. DNA of the CDR3: TGCGCCAGCAGCCACCCCACGGACAGGCGCCACACTGAAGCTTTCTTT.

In its sample, this clone was seen once. This chain joins TRBV3-1 (or the pseudogene TRBV3-2) and TRBJ2-7, with TRBD2 as a possible D gene (5 bases). From germline, CDR1 is LGHDT and CDR2 YNNKEL (reference sequence). Trimming removed 4 bases at V and 2 bases at J, with 12 bases between. The CDR3 runs to 14 residues. The CDR3 sequence is CASSPEGLTYEQYF. As DNA, the CDR3 is TGTGCCAGCAGCCCCGAGGGTTTGACCTACGAGCAGTACTTC.

The chain joins TRBV5-3 to TRBJ2-2; D is perhaps TRBD2 (5 bases). TRBV5-3 is placed among ORFs of uncertain function. This CDR3 has 14 residues. Trimming stripped 2 bases from V and 5 bases from J, with 10 bases between. Written as DNA, the CDR3 is TGTGCCAGAAGCTTTGGACTGAAGACCGGGGAGCTGTTTTTT. Amino acids: CARSFGLKTGELFF.

The CDR3 protein is CASSLVGGNTIYF. CDR3 bases: TGTGCCAGCAGCTTGGTTGGGGGGAACACCATATATTTT. The chain uses TRBV5-4 and TRBJ1-3; weak D call: TRBD1 (5 bases). Germline V lookup: CDR1 SGHNT, CDR2 YYREEE (reference sequence). The CDR3 contains 13 residues. Trimming stripped 0 bases from V and 7 bases from J, with 8 bases between.

The rearrangement uses TRBV6-6 and TRBJ1-5; D gene unclear. Germline CDR1 reads MNHNY; CDR2 reads SVGAGI (reference sequence). V gave up 2 bases and J gave up 1 base, with 12 bases separating them. CDR3 length: 16 residues. CDR3 coding DNA: TGTGCCAGCAGTTACACCCCCGGGGAAAGCAATCAGCCCCAGCATTTT. This translates into CASSYTPGESNQPQHF.